This T cell receptor beta chain derives from a study of blood T cell repertoires in COVID-19. Measured with immunoSEQ multiplex PCR; TCRdb has only the in-frame clones, and not every one. This table holds approximately 290,000 clones, 65% to 85% found once. Germline CDR1 SQVTM, CDR2 ANQGSEA. Trimming took 2 bases from V and 2 from J, leaving 10 bases between them. This CDR3 region has 13 residues. Sequenced sample: peripheral blood. The chain carries TRBV29-1 and TRBJ2-7; D uncertain. This receptor was taken from a person between 65 and 79 years old with COVID-19, enrolled during active disease. Here the CDR3 DNA reads TGCAGCGTTGAATTTGACAAAACCTACGAGCAGTACTTC. Its protein is CSVEFDKTYEQYF.